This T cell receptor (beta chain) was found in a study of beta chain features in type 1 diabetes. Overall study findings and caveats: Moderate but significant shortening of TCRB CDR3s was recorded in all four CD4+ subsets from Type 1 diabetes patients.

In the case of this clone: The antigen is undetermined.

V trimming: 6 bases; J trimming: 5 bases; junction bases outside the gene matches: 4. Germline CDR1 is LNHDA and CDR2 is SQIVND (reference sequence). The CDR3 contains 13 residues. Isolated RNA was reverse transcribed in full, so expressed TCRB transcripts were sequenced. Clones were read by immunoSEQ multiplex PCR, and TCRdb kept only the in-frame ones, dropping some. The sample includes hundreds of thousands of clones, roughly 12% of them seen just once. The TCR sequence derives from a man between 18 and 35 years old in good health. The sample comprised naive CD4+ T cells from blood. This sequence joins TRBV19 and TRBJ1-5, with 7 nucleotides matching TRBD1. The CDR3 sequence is CASSPTGDQPQHF. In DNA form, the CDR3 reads TGTGCCAGTAGCCCAACAGGGGATCAGCCCCAGCATTTT.